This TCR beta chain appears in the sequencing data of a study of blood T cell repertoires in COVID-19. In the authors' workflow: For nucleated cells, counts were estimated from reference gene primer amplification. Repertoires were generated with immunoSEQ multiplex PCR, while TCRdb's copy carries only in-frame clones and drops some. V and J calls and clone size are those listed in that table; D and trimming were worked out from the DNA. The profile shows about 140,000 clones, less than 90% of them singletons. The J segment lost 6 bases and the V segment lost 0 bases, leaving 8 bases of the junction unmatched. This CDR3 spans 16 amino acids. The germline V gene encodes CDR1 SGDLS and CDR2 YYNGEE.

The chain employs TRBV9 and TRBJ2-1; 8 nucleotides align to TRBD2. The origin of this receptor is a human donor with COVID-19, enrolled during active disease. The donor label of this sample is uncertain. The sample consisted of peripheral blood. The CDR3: CASSVVGTSYFNEQFF. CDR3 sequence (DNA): TGTGCCAGCAGCGTAGTCGGGACTAGTTACTTCAATGAGCAGTTCTTC.